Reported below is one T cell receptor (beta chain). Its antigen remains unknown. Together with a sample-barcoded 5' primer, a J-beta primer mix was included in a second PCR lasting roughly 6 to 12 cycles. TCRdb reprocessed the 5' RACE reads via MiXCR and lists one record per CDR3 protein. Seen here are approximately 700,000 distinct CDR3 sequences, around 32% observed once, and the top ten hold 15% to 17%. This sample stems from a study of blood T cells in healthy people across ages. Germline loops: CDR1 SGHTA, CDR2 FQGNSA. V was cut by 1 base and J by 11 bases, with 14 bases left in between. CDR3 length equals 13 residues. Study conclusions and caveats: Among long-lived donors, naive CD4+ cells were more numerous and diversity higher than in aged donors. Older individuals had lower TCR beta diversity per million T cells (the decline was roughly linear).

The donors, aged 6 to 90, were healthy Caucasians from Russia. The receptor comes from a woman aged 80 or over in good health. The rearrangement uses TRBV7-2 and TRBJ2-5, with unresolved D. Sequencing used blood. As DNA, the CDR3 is TGTGCCAGCAGCTTAGGGCAGTCGGGTCTGCAGTACTTC. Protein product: CASSLGQSGLQYF. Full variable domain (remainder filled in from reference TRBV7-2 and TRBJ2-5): GAGVSQSPSNKVTEKGKDVELRCDPISGHTALYWYRQSLGQGLEFLIYFQGNSAPDKSGLPSDRFSAERTGGSVSTLTIQRTQQEDSAVYLCASSLGQSGLQYFGPGTRLLVL.